This T cell receptor (beta chain) originates from a study of blood T cell repertoires in COVID-19. Study at large: In each case, the material was cDNA or gDNA derived from T cells, B-cell-depleted T cells, or PBMCs.

This CDR3 is built from 14 residues. The V end lost 0 bases, the J end lost 2 bases, and 6 bases lay between the germline ends. CDR1 is SGDLS, CDR2 YYNGEE, per germline. The Seattle site enrolled patients during active infection and followed them longitudinally. In the authors' methods: Counts of nucleated cells, estimated from reference gene primer amplification, were obtained. TCRdb's copy holds only in-frame clones and misses some; the assay was immunoSEQ multiplex PCR. That table furnishes V, J and clone size, whereas the DNA furnished D and trimming. The table lists about 440,000 clones, around 89% of them singletons, with 10% to 15% in the top ten. This clone was detected only once.

The rearrangement joins TRBV9 to TRBJ2-1; D may be TRBD2 (5 bases). This sequence originates from a woman aged 45-59 years with COVID-19, enrolled during active disease. Sequencing was done on a sample of peripheral blood. CDR3 sequence (DNA): TGTGCCAGCAGCGTAGGAGGGACCTACAATGAGCAGTTCTTC. Protein sequence: CASSVGGTYNEQFF.